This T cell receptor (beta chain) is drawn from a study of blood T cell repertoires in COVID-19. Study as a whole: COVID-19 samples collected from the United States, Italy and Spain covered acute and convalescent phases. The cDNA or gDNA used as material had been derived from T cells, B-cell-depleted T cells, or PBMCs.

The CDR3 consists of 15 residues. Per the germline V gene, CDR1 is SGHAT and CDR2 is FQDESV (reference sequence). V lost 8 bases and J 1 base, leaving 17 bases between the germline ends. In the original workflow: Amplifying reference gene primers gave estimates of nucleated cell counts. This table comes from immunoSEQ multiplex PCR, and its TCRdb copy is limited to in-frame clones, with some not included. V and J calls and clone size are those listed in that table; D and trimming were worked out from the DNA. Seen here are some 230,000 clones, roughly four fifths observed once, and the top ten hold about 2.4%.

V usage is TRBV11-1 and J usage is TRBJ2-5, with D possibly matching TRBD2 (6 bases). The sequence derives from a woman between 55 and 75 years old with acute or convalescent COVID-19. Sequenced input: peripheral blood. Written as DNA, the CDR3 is TGTGCCAGCCGGGGGAGTAGCGCAGCCCAAGAGACCCAGTACTTC. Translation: CASRGSSAAQETQYF.